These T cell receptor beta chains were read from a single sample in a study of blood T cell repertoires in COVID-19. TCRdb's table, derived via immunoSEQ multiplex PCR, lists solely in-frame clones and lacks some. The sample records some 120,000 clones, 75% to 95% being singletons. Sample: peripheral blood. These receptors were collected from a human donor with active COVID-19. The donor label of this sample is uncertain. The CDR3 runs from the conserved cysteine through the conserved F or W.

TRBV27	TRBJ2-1	CASRKQGENEQFF
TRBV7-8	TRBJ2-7	CASSLVLQGEQYF
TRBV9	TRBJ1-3	CASSVTENSGNTIYF
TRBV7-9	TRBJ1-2	CASSLAHRQANYTF
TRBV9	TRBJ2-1	CASSTTYNEQFF
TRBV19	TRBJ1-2	CASSIFRGAGYTF
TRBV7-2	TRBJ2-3	CASSLGLAAHTDTQYF
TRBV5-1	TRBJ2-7	CASSPRGAGATYEQYF
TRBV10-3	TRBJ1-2	CAISDRAHYGYTF
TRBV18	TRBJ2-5	CASSPLPGQGLGETQYF
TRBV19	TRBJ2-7	CASSHTERASYEQYF
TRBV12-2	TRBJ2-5	CASRLIQGPKTQYF
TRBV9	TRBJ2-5	CASSVADRGGFLKETQYF
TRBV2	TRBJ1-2	CATGRDRGLGGYTF
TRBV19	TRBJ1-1	CASSRTYFRDRVLWDPNTEAFF
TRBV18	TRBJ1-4	CASSRSPGEKLFF
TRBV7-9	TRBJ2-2	CASSLSGGASTGELFF
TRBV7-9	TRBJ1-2	CASSLGRGLDGYTF
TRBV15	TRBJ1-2	CATSRGGYGYTF
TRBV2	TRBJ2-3	CASLRDSTDTQYF
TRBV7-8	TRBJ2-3	CASSSGGNPSFSTDTQYF
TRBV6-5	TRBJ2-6	CASSTGSSGANVLTF
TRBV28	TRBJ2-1	CASPPVGLAGGIEQFF
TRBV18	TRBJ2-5	CASSSRLAGSETQYF
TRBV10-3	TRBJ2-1	CAISDRVRDNEQFF
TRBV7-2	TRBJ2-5	CASSLWRAGGQETQYF
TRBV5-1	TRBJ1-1	CASSLGTGEGMNTEAFF
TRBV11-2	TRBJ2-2	CASSLGGAYTGELFF
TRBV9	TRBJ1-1	CASSASTPGAGVGTEAFF
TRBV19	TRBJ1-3	CASSTASSGNTIYF
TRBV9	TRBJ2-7	CASSVGSDPYEQYF
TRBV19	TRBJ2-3	CASSIRTGLAGSDTQYF
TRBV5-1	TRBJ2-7	CASTREAGGNYEQYF
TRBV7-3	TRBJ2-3	CASSLGDSPSTDTQYF
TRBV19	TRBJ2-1	CASLPKNRVSSYNEQFF
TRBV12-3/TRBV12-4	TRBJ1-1	CASNLLSWGGAFF
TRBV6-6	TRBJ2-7	CASRHSGTSEQYF
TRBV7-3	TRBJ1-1	CASSLTPARVPEAFF
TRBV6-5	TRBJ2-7	CASRLGLADVYEQYF
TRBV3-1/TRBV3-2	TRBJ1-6	CASSRGINWNSPLHF
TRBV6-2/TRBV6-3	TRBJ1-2	CASSYSGQTYGYTF
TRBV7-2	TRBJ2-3	CASSLGGGVDTQYF
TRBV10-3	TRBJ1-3	CAISARQGFTGNTIYF
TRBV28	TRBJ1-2	CASSGTGPYGYTF
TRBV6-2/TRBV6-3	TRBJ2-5	CASSYSTSGEQETQYF